The rows below give T cell receptor beta chains drawn from one sample of a study of a mutant IDH1 vaccine in newly diagnosed glioma. TCRdb's table, derived via immunoSEQ multiplex PCR, lists solely in-frame clones and lacks some. The sample includes around 67,000 clones, around 83% of them seen just once. Material: peripheral blood mononuclear cells (PBMCs), obtained from a glioma patient treated with radiotherapy, temozolomide or both. The source is a young woman with glioma. Some clones in this sample may be carry-over from other donors' samples. Both conserved end residues are part of each CDR3. The D gene is left open where the match is weak. A clone size is listed for some rows: how often the clone was seen (once, few, many), or a class if it is expanded.

j_call d_call clone_size v_call cdr3_nt cdr3_aa
TRBJ2-5 . once TRBV6-1 TGTGCCAGCAGTGAAATCGTAGGACAGCAAGAGACCCAGTACTTC CASSEIVGQQETQYF
TRBJ1-2 . . TRBV5-1 TGCGCCAGCAGAACTACTAGGGGGAACTATGGCTACACCTTC CASRTTRGNYGYTF
TRBJ1-3 . . TRBV2 TGTGCCAGCAGGGGGGGCCGTACTGGAAACACCATATATTTT CASRGGRTGNTIYF
TRBJ2-3 TRBD2 . TRBV14 TGTGCCAGCAGCCAAGGGACTAGCGGGAGGGCCGACGCAGATACGCAGTATTTT CASSQGTSGRADADTQYF
TRBJ2-5 TRBD2 . TRBV7-2 TGTGCCAGCAGCTTAGAAGCGGGATCCGCTAGGCTGCAGTACTTC CASSLEAGSARLQYF
TRBJ1-5 TRBD1 . TRBV6-6 TGTGCCAGCAGTCTAACAGGGGGAGGCAATCAGCCCCAGCATTTT CASSLTGGGNQPQHF
TRBJ1-2 TRBD1 . TRBV9 TGTGCCAGCAGCGTAGGGACAGGGAACTATGGCTACACCTTC CASSVGTGNYGYTF
TRBJ1-1 . . TRBV7-2 TGTGCCAGCAGCTGGGGGGCGGTGAACACTGAAGCTTTCTTT CASSWGAVNTEAFF
TRBJ2-7 . . TRBV15 TGTGCCACCAGCAGAGAGCAACAGGGTTACTACGAGCAGTACTTC CATSREQQGYYEQYF
TRBJ1-1 TRBD1 . TRBV7-9 TGTGCCAGCAGCTTTTCAGACAGGGTAGGAACTGAAGCTTTCTTT CASSFSDRVGTEAFF
TRBJ1-6 . . TRBV27 TGTGCCAGCAGTCTAGGGGGGTATAATTCACCCCTCCACTTT CASSLGGYNSPLHF
TRBJ1-1 . . TRBV29-1 TGCAGCGCCACACCGGATACCACTGAAGCTTTCTTT CSATPDTTEAFF
TRBJ2-7 . . TRBV7-9 TGTGCCAGCAGCTCGACAGTCTCCTACGAGCAGTACTTC CASSSTVSYEQYF
TRBJ1-5 . . TRBV27 TGTGCCAGCAGTTTAGGGCCAACCCCCAGCAATCAGCCCCAGCATTTT CASSLGPTPSNQPQHF
TRBJ1-3 . few TRBV28 TGTGCCAGCACTGTAGGGGGTTCTGGAAACACCATATATTTT CASTVGGSGNTIYF
TRBJ1-4 TRBD1 . TRBV7-8 TGTGCCAGCAGCTTTTTGACGGACAGGTTGTTTTTT CASSFLTDRLFF
TRBJ1-2 . . TRBV19 TGTGCCAGTACAGGGGATCTCTATGGCTACACCTTC CASTGDLYGYTF
TRBJ2-7 . . TRBV6-1 TGTGCCAGCAGTGAACGGGCAGACCCATACTACGAGCAGTACTTC CASSERADPYYEQYF
TRBJ2-5 TRBD2 . TRBV7-2 TGTGCCAGCAGCTTCTTGGGAGGGGAAGAGACCCAGTACTTC CASSFLGGEETQYF
TRBJ1-2 . once TRBV9 TGTGCCAGCAGCGTAGGTCCGAATGTTAACTATGGCTACACCTTC CASSVGPNVNYGYTF
TRBJ2-7 . . TRBV27 TGTGCCAGCAGATACTTAGGAGGCGGCTACGAGCAGTACTTC CASRYLGGGYEQYF
TRBJ1-2 TRBD1 . TRBV6-5 TGTGCCAGCAGTTACGCCCCACAGGGGGCTAACTATGGCTACACCTTC CASSYAPQGANYGYTF
TRBJ1-4 TRBD1 . TRBV14 TGTGCCAGCAGCCAAGTTCCGGGACAGGGGTTCCAAAAACTGTTTTTT CASSQVPGQGFQKLFF
TRBJ1-3 TRBD1 . TRBV9 TGTGCCAGCAGCGTCCGGGACAGGGGTGGAAACACCATATATTTT CASSVRDRGGNTIYF
TRBJ1-1 TRBD1 . TRBV5-4 TGTGCCAGCAGCTCAGGACAGGGCCCTGGTCCGAACACTGAAGCTTTCTTT CASSSGQGPGPNTEAFF
TRBJ1-2 . . TRBV5-6 TGTGCCAGCAGCCTGGGGTCTGGACCCGGAGGCTACACCTTC CASSLGSGPGGYTF
TRBJ2-7 . . TRBV27 TGTGCCAGCAGCCCCGGGACTCGGGTGGGCGAGCAGTACTTC CASSPGTRVGEQYF
TRBJ1-6 TRBD1 . TRBV5-6 TGTGCCAGCAGCTTCAGGGGGCCGGGGAATTCACCCCTCCACTTT CASSFRGPGNSPLHF